This T cell receptor (beta chain) was sequenced in a study of tumor-infiltrating lymphocytes in oesophageal squamous cell carcinoma. This clonotype was seen a few times. The conserved phenylalanine or tryptophan is not found at the CDR3 terminus, so this likely reflects a read error. The DNA is left out, because the CDR3 cannot be placed on it with certainty; the CDR3 is given as TCRdb lists it. Looked up from germline, CDR1 is SGHRS and CDR2 is YFSETQ. The CDR3 length equals 16 residues, ends included. TCRdb recomputed calls from the PCR reads with MiXCR, one row per CDR3 protein. The data show 15,000 to 20,000 distinct CDR3 sequences, approximately 39% seen once.

The chain uses TRBV5-1 and TRBJ2-5; TRBD2, as called in the table, went unchecked against the DNA. What was sequenced was normal esophageal tissue next to the tumor. The TCR comes from a female donor with esophageal squamous cell carcinoma. The CDR3 protein is CASRSTEDNSPLHFGN.